The 20 T cell receptor beta chains listed next were all sequenced from one sample in a study of tumor-infiltrating lymphocytes in primary liver carcinoma. Extraction also yielded germline DNA, while blood RNA was obtained from unsorted whole blood. TCR beta cDNA was made from around 520 ng total RNA with a constant-region primer. A slightly modified ARM-PCR protocol with three nested multiplex PCR rounds produced these TCR beta libraries. Forward primers for TRBV1-TRBV30 and a C-beta reverse primer served the first two PCR rounds, at 10 cycles each. TCRdb called the multiplex PCR reads again in MiXCR, with one record for every CDR3 protein. The sample lists fewer than 350,000 distinct CDR3 sequences, around three fifths seen once, with approximately 9% in the top ten. The specimen sequenced was peripheral blood. The receptors originated from a man in his forties with primary liver carcinoma and hepatitis B virus infection.

The chain is built from TRBV5-1 and TRBJ2-7, with D unresolved. Per germline, CDR1 SGHRS and CDR2 YFSETQ. CDR3 size: 14 residues. Trimming stripped 0 bases from V and 2 bases from J, with 9 bases between. The CDR3 region has the DNA TGCGCCAGCAGCTTGGATACCCCCACCTACGAGCAGTACTTC. This translates into CASSLDTPTYEQYF.

This clonotype occurred a few times. The gene calls are TRBV7-9 and TRBJ2-3; weak D call: TRBD2 (5 bases). CDR3 length: 15 residues. Germline values: CDR1 SEHNR, CDR2 FQNEAQ (reference sequence). The CDR3 nucleotides are TGTGGTAGCAACCCGGCTAGCCTGGCCCAGGATACGCAGTATTTT. Residues: CGSNPASLAQDTQYF.

CDR3 in amino acids: CASSDNSGNTIYF. The CDR3, as DNA: TGTGCCAGCAGTGACAACTCTGGAAACACCATATATTTT. This chain links TRBV6-2 or TRBV6-3 with TRBJ1-3; D is uncertain. The CDR3 is made up of 13 amino acids. Germline V gene sequence: CDR1 MNHEY, CDR2 SVGEGT. V lost 5 bases and J 0 bases, leaving 5 bases between the germline ends.

Here the CDR3 reads CASSLAPPPNTGELFF. In nucleotides, the CDR3 is TGTGCCAGCAGTCTCGCCCCCCCTCCGAACACCGGGGAGCTGTTTTTT. V is TRBV6-6 and J is TRBJ2-2; D is ambiguous. The germline V gene encodes CDR1 MNHNY and CDR2 SVGAGI (reference sequence). The CDR3 is made up of 16 amino acids. Trimming took off 5 bases at V and 0 bases at J, with 13 bases between the two ends.

As to this clonotype: At one boundary the junction diverges from the germline segment, which might be a read error. This rearrangement joins TRBV29-1 to TRBJ2-7; 7 bases are a match to TRBD1. The germline CDR1 and CDR2 sequences are SQVTM and ANQGSEA. This CDR3 has 13 amino acids. CDR3 protein: CSFEGDRPYEQYF. The CDR3 bases are TGCAGCTTTGAGGGGGACAGACCCTATGAGCAGTACTTC.

As for this clonotype: This may come from a read error, since a much larger clone is one base off. J is TRBJ2-1 and V is TRBV4-2, with no clear D. Trimming stripped 0 bases from V and 3 bases from J, with 12 bases between. There are 16 residues in the CDR3. Looked up from germline, CDR1 is LGHNA and CDR2 is YNFKEQ. CDR3 nucleotides: TGTGCCAGCAGCCAAGATTTGTTCCACTTCTACAATGAGCAGTTCTTC. This codes for CASSQDLFHFYNEQFF.

This clonotype counts as medium-sized. The V call is TRBV11-2, the J call TRBJ2-1, with 11 bases matching TRBD1. The CDR3 loop spans 17 amino acids. Germline V gene data show CDR1 as SGHAT and CDR2 as FQNNGV. The V and J ends lost 5 bases and 8 bases, in that order; junction bases with no gene match: 14. The CDR3 loop is CASSVTAGTGGMDEQFF. In nucleotides, the CDR3 is TGTGCCAGCAGCGTCACTGCCGGGACAGGGGGGATGGATGAGCAGTTCTTC.

This sequence joins TRBV28 and TRBJ1-1; no definite D call. V was clipped by 6 bases and J by 1 base, with 6 bases between them. Germline CDR1 and CDR2: MDHEN and SYDVKM. The CDR3 runs 12 residues. The CDR3 protein is CASRRTNTEAFF. CDR3 coding DNA: TGTGCCAGCAGAAGGACGAACACTGAAGCTTTCTTT. Looking up the rest from reference TRBV28 and TRBJ1-1 gives the full variable domain: DVKVTQSSRYLVKRTGEKVFLECVQDMDHENMFWYRQDPGLGLRLIYFSYDVKMKEKGDIPEGYSVSREKKERFSLILESASTNQTSMYLCASRRTNTEAFFGQGTRLTVV.

This clonotype has more than one count but fewer than ten. Germline and junction disagree at one end, which may indicate a read error. The chain couples TRBV29-1 to TRBJ2-2; D may be TRBD1 or TRBD2 (5 bases each). Germline V gene lookup returns CDR1 SQVTM and CDR2 ANQGSEA. The CDR3 sequence is 13 residues long. Written as DNA, the CDR3 is TGCAGCGTCGGATTGGGGCACACCGGGGAGTTGTTTTTT. Residues: CSVGLGHTGELFF.

Comment on this clonotype: A read error is likely, as this CDR3 ends without the conserved phenylalanine or tryptophan. The chain is built from TRBV6-2 or TRBV6-3 and TRBJ2-7, with unresolved D. Germline V gene data show CDR1 as MNHEY and CDR2 as SVGEGT. With 9 bases removed from V and 4 bases from J, the gap between germline ends came to 16 bases. CDR3 length: 13 residues. The CDR3 loop reads CASNRLGPYEQYL. Written as DNA, the CDR3 is TGTGCCAGTAATCGACTGGGCCCTTACGAGCAGTACTTA.

About this clonotype: One end of the junction is discordant with germline, which a read error may explain. V usage is TRBV5-1 and J usage is TRBJ2-3; D not resolved. The germline V gene has CDR1 SGHRS and CDR2 YFSETQ. The CDR3 is 12 residues long. CDR3 sequence: CASSINTDTRYF. The CDR3 DNA reads as TGCGCCAGCTCGATAAACACAGATACGCGGTATTTT.

There are many counts of this clonotype. The rearrangement links TRBV6-5 to TRBJ2-7; the D gene is possibly TRBD1 (6 bases). There are 13 residues in the CDR3. Germline V CDR1 and CDR2: MNHEY, SVGAGI. V was cut by 6 bases and J by 2 bases, with 11 bases left in between. This CDR3 is CASRSTGAYEQYF. CDR3 DNA: TGTGCCAGCAGGTCGACAGGAGCCTACGAGCAGTACTTC.

About this clonotype itself: Because the CDR3 is missing its conserved closing phenylalanine or tryptophan, this is likely a read error. The V gene is TRBV5-5, the J gene TRBJ2-7; 7 bases match TRBD2. Germline trimming cut 1 base from V and 3 bases from J; bases unmatched to any gene: 16. The length of the CDR3 is 18 residues. Germline V gene lookup returns CDR1 SGHKS and CDR2 YYEKEE (reference sequence). CDR3 sequence: CASSLYLAGARQSYEQYS. In DNA form, the CDR3 reads TGTGCCAGCAGCTTGTACTTAGCGGGCGCCCGACAAAGCTACGAGCAGTACTCC.

The chain is built from TRBV4-3 and TRBJ2-7, with D perhaps matching TRBD2 (6 bases). Between the trimmed V and J ends, which lost 1 base and 2 bases, there was a span of 15 bases. This CDR3 is built from 16 residues. Germline V gives CDR1 LGHNA, CDR2 YSLEER. In DNA form, the CDR3 reads TGCGCCAGCAGCCAAGGTGGAGTTAGCGGAGCCTACGAGCAGTACTTC. Protein sequence: CASSQGGVSGAYEQYF.

In its sample, this clonotype was seen a few times. The chain is built from TRBV30 and TRBJ1-1; the D is unclear. The CDR3 is 10 amino acids. CDR1 is GTSNPN and CDR2 is SVGIG in the germline V gene (reference sequence). V lost 5 bases and J 4 bases, leaving 5 bases between the germline ends. The CDR3 is CAWQGTEAFF. CDR3 in DNA: TGTGCCTGGCAAGGCACTGAAGCTTTCTTT.

The J gene is TRBJ1-2, the V gene TRBV29-1, with a possible D match to TRBD1 (5 bases). This CDR3 comprises 13 residues. Trimming cost V 7 bases and J 7 bases, with 19 bases left between them. Germline V lookup: CDR1 SQVTM, CDR2 ANQGSEA. CDR3 in DNA: TGCAGCGCTCATTCCGGGACTCGGGGTGGCTACACCTTC. Protein: CSAHSGTRGGYTF.

The V call is TRBV28, the J call TRBJ2-3; 9 nucleotides agree with TRBD1. The CDR3 consists of 15 residues. J was trimmed by 2 bases and V by 5 bases; bases with no gene match: 5. CDR1 MDHEN and CDR2 SYDVKM come from the germline V gene. CDR3 DNA: TGTGCCAGCAGTGAAAACAGGGGGCCCACAGATACGCAGTATTTT. Protein product: CASSENRGPTDTQYF. The full variable domain, its missing parts supplied by reference TRBV28 and TRBJ2-3, is DVKVTQSSRYLVKRTGEKVFLECVQDMDHENMFWYRQDPGLGLRLIYFSYDVKMKEKGDIPEGYSVSREKKERFSLILESASTNQTSMYLCASSENRGPTDTQYFGPGTRLTVL.

The count of this clonotype is one. This clone may be a read error of a much larger clone one base away. The chain combines TRBV12-3 or TRBV12-4 with TRBJ2-4; 9 nucleotides align to TRBD2. J lost 11 bases, V lost 4 bases, and 12 bases had no gene match. CDR3 length equals 15 residues. The CDR3: CASSYSGTSSDLQYF. The CDR3 DNA sequence: TGTGCCAGCAGTTACTCCGGGACTAGCTCCGACCTTCAGTACTTC.

This chain uses TRBV10-3 with TRBJ1-5; TRBD1 aligns across 7 bases. CDR3 length: 15 residues. The J segment lost 3 bases and the V segment lost 6 bases, leaving 8 bases of the junction unmatched. Germline V gene lookup returns CDR1 ENHRY and CDR2 SYGVKD. As DNA, the CDR3 is TGTGCCATCAGCTCCGGGACAGCCTTCAATCAGCCCCAGCATTTT. Its translation is CAISSGTAFNQPQHF.

The V and J genes are TRBV11-1 and TRBJ1-2; D call uncertain. Germline assignment: CDR1 SGHAT and CDR2 FQDESV (reference sequence). The germline V and J ends were trimmed by 11 bases and 1 base, with 14 bases remaining between them. The length of the CDR3 is 13 residues. DNA for the CDR3: TGTGCCTACAGCTCGGTCCATAACTATGGCTACACCTTC. Encoded protein: CAYSSVHNYGYTF.